This is a list of T cell receptor beta chains from one sample in a study of human T cells and chemical hapten exposure. Via MiXCR, TCRdb re-called the RACE reads, giving one row per CDR3 protein. The data contain 300,000 to 400,000 distinct CDR3 sequences, approximately 6.3% of them singletons. Source: whole blood, taken in connection with sensitization to the hapten diphenylcyclopropenone (DPC). The source is a woman between 18 and 30 years old with alopecia areata. Some clones in this sample may be carry-over from other donors' samples. Each CDR3 is given with its conserved first and last residue. A D gene is named only where the DNA matches it firmly. Part of the rows lack a size; the others show once, few, many or a class for expanded clones.

v_gene	d_gene	j_gene	abundance	CDR3aa	CDR3nt
TRBV24-1	TRBD1	TRBJ1-2	.	CATSDSGTAYGYTF	TGTGCCACCAGTGATTCCGGGACAGCCTATGGCTACACCTTC
TRBV7-9	TRBD1	TRBJ2-2	few	CASSSRTGVTGELFF	TGTGCCAGCAGCTCCCGGACAGGTGTTACCGGGGAGCTGTTTTTT
TRBV28	.	TRBJ2-1	many	CASSFWGGYNEQFF	TGTGCCAGCAGTTTTTGGGGAGGATACAATGAGCAGTTCTTC
TRBV14	.	TRBJ2-2	few	CASSHRGTGELFF	TGTGCCAGCAGCCACAGGGGCACCGGGGAGCTGTTTTTT
TRBV14	.	TRBJ2-7	few	CASSQVSRAEQYF	TGTGCCAGCAGCCAAGTTTCGAGGGCCGAGCAGTACTTC
TRBV7-2	.	TRBJ1-1	.	CASSRNGYGETEAFF	TGTGCCAGCAGCCGAAACGGATACGGGGAGACTGAAGCTTTCTTT
TRBV6-1	.	TRBJ2-7	few	CATMDGAYEQYF	TGTGCCACCATGGACGGTGCCTACGAGCAGTACTTC
TRBV4-3	.	TRBJ1-2	.	CASSQGDGALGYTF	TGCGCCAGCAGCCAGGGAGATGGGGCCCTTGGCTACACCTTC
TRBV7-9	TRBD1	TRBJ2-5	.	CASSQRDRGLETQYF	TGTGCCAGCAGTCAGAGGGACAGGGGGCTAGAGACCCAGTACTTC
TRBV28	.	TRBJ1-3	.	CASSSGGPSGNTIYF	TGTGCCAGCAGCTCGGGGGGCCCCTCTGGAAACACCATATATTTT
TRBV20-1	.	TRBJ1-6	.	CSAGADSPLHF	TGCAGTGCAGGGGCTGATTCACCCCTCCACTTT
TRBV28	TRBD2	TRBJ2-3	many	CASTTSGQEQYF	TGTGCCAGCACCACTAGCGGCCAGGAGCAGTATTTT
TRBV6-5	TRBD2	TRBJ2-3	.	CASSPPGTSGFTDTQYF	TGTGCCAGCAGTCCTCCAGGGACTAGCGGATTCACAGATACGCAGTATTTT
TRBV6-5	TRBD1	TRBJ1-1	.	CASKRGQLVNTEAFF	TGTGCCAGCAAGAGGGGGCAACTCGTGAACACTGAAGCTTTCTTT
TRBV6-2/TRBV6-3	.	TRBJ1-2	few	CASGRGRYGYTF	TGTGCCAGCGGGAGGGGAAGATATGGCTACACCTTC
TRBV11-3	TRBD2	TRBJ2-3	few	CASSLRGSGDTQYF	TGTGCCAGCAGCTTGCGGGGGTCCGGAGATACGCAGTATTTT
TRBV29-1	.	TRBJ1-2	.	CSAADRWGYTF	TGCAGCGCTGCGGATAGATGGGGCTACACCTTC
TRBV29-1	.	TRBJ2-7	many	CSVELGGYEQYF	TGCAGCGTTGAATTAGGCGGGTACGAGCAGTACTTC
TRBV11-2	.	TRBJ2-3	few	CASSLRLDPSTDTQYF	TGTGCCAGCAGCCTCAGACTGGATCCTAGCACAGATACGCAGTATTTT
TRBV14	.	TRBJ1-1	.	CASSQDVPGPEAFF	TGTGCCAGCAGCCAAGATGTGCCAGGCCCTGAAGCTTTCTTT
TRBV7-2	.	TRBJ1-1	.	CASSFGVEVRAFF	TGTGCCAGCAGCTTCGGCGTGGAGGTTAGAGCTTTCTTT
TRBV5-4	.	TRBJ1-1	few	CASSLDLRDTEAFF	TGTGCCAGCAGCTTGGATCTACGGGACACTGAAGCTTTCTTT
TRBV13	.	TRBJ1-3	many	CASSLRGTGNTIYF	TGTGCCAGCAGCTTAAGGGGGACTGGAAACACCATATATTTT
TRBV2	.	TRBJ2-7	few	CASSDERAYEQYF	TGTGCCAGCAGTGATGAGAGGGCCTACGAGCAGTACTTC
TRBV6-5	TRBD2	TRBJ2-7	many	CASSSSRLAGFYEQYF	TGTGCCAGCAGTTCGAGTCGACTAGCGGGGTTCTACGAGCAGTACTTC
TRBV6-5	.	TRBJ1-3	many	CASSYEQPGNTIYF	TGTGCCAGCAGTTACGAACAGCCTGGAAACACCATATATTTT
TRBV6-1	.	TRBJ1-1	few	CASTGTLGTEAFF	TGTGCCAGCACCGGGACGTTGGGCACTGAAGCTTTCTTT
TRBV7-9	.	TRBJ1-2	.	CASRPAGPFYGYTF	TGTGCCAGCAGACCCGCAGGGCCATTCTATGGCTACACCTTC
TRBV13	TRBD1	TRBJ1-3	few	CASSSRQGGNTIYF	TGTGCCAGCAGCTCCCGACAGGGTGGAAACACCATATATTTT
TRBV7-9	TRBD1	TRBJ1-6	few	CASSFSRDSRFYNSPLHF	TGTGCCAGCAGCTTTAGCAGGGACAGCCGTTTCTATAATTCACCCCTCCACTTT
TRBV7-9	.	TRBJ2-7	.	CASSFGNEQYF	TGTGCCAGCAGCTTCGGGAACGAGCAGTACTTC
TRBV6-5	TRBD1	TRBJ1-1	.	CASSGDRVSLAFF	TGTGCCAGCAGTGGCGACAGGGTATCGTTGGCTTTCTTT
TRBV7-3	.	TRBJ1-6	.	CASSVDSASPLHF	TGTGCCAGCAGCGTAGATAGCGCTTCACCCCTCCACTTT
TRBV13	.	TRBJ1-4	few	CASSLGPSNEKLFF	TGTGCCAGCAGCCTGGGACCGTCTAATGAAAAACTGTTTTTT
TRBV27	.	TRBJ2-7	many	CASSLAFGVAYEQYF	TGTGCCAGCAGCCTGGCCTTTGGCGTCGCCTACGAGCAGTACTTC
TRBV7-9	.	TRBJ1-6	many	CASSLHGEDSPLHF	TGTGCCAGCAGCCTCCACGGTGAGGATTCACCCCTCCACTTT
TRBV2	TRBD2	TRBJ2-1	few	CASSDGSGGGGYNEQFF	TGTGCCAGCAGTGACGGTAGCGGGGGAGGAGGATACAATGAGCAGTTCTTC
TRBV6-2/TRBV6-3	.	TRBJ2-3	few	CASSYIQGTDTQYF	TGTGCCAGCAGTTACATTCAGGGGACAGATACGCAGTATTTT
TRBV29-1	.	TRBJ1-1	many	CSVEQAENTEAFF	TGCAGCGTTGAACAGGCGGAGAACACTGAAGCTTTCTTT
TRBV4-3	.	TRBJ1-5	few	CASSQGGNNQPQHF	TGCGCCAGCAGCCAAGGGGGTAACAATCAGCCCCAGCATTTT
TRBV14	.	TRBJ1-3	many	CASRARDSGNTIYF	TGTGCCAGCAGAGCCCGGGACTCTGGAAACACCATATATTTT
TRBV3-1	.	TRBJ2-6	.	CASSQGLGGANVLTF	TGTGCCAGCAGCCAAGGGCTAGGAGGGGCCAACGTCCTGACTTTC
TRBV7-2	TRBD2	TRBJ2-7	.	CASSWTGLATEQYF	TGTGCCAGCAGCTGGACGGGACTAGCGACCGAGCAGTACTTC
TRBV20-1	.	TRBJ2-1	few	CSARGDTYNEQFF	TGCAGTGCTAGAGGGGACACCTACAATGAGCAGTTCTTC
TRBV7-9	.	TRBJ2-1	many	CASSPERAYNEQFF	TGTGCCAGCAGCCCGGAGAGGGCCTACAATGAGCAGTTCTTC
TRBV12-3/TRBV12-4	.	TRBJ1-4	many	CASSFQINEKLFF	TGTGCCAGCAGTTTTCAGATTAATGAAAAACTGTTTTTT
TRBV6-2/TRBV6-3	.	TRBJ2-3	few	CASSPPGDSITDTQYF	TGTGCCAGCAGTCCGCCGGGGGACTCTATCACAGATACGCAGTATTTT
TRBV7-2	.	TRBJ2-3	many	CASSPGGVTQYF	TGTGCCAGCAGCCCAGGCGGAGTTACGCAGTATTTT
TRBV7-2	.	TRBJ2-5	many	CASSFQGIRETQYF	TGTGCCAGCAGCTTCCAGGGGATTCGAGAGACCCAGTACTTC
TRBV6-6	.	TRBJ2-5	few	CASRTPGPQETQYF	TGTGCCAGCAGGACACCGGGACCCCAAGAGACCCAGTACTTC
TRBV5-4	.	TRBJ1-1	.	CASSPTDNEAFF	TGTGCCAGCAGCCCCACCGACAATGAAGCTTTCTTT
TRBV7-3	TRBD1	TRBJ1-2	many	CASSETRDRGQLGGYTF	TGTGCCAGCAGCGAGACCCGGGACAGGGGGCAATTGGGAGGCTACACCTTC
TRBV24-1	.	TRBJ1-5	.	CATSDPSGAAQHF	TGTGCCACCAGTGATCCCTCGGGGGCGGCCCAGCATTTT
TRBV18	.	TRBJ1-2	few	CASSPGQTNYGYTF	TGTGCCAGCTCACCCGGACAGACTAACTATGGCTACACCTTC
TRBV12-3/TRBV12-4	TRBD2	TRBJ2-2	.	CASGSGGHNTGELFF	TGTGCCAGCGGGAGCGGGGGGCACAACACCGGGGAGCTGTTTTTT